Listed here are 21 T cell receptor beta chains from one sample, sequenced in a study of T cells in Graves' hyperthyroidism and ophthalmopathy. Amplified regions were TCR beta CDR3 sequences from RNA transcripts. With the HTBI primer set, the TCR CDR3 went through a first round of RT-PCR. TCRdb re-called the multiplex PCR reads with MiXCR, one entry per CDR3 protein. In the table there are fewer than 350,000 distinct CDR3 sequences, more than 10% of which are singletons. Sequencing was done on a sample of blood. Receptors originate from a woman in her 30s with Graves' hyperthyroidism that later progressed to Graves' ophthalmopathy.

This clonotype appeared many times. The V and J genes are TRBV7-9 and TRBJ2-3; tentative D call: TRBD1 (6 bases). The V end lost 5 bases, the J end lost 2 bases, and 11 bases lay between the germline ends. The CDR3 loop spans 14 amino acids. Looked up from germline, CDR1 is SEHNR and CDR2 is FQNEAQ (reference sequence). CDR3 region: CASSLLGATDTQYF. Here the CDR3 DNA reads TGTGCCAGCAGCCTTCTGGGGGCCACAGATACGCAGTATTTT.

This clonotype has ten or more counts. The rearrangement joins TRBV29-1 to TRBJ2-5, with a tentative D call TRBD1 (6 bases). Trimming pared 7 bases from V and 2 bases from J, leaving 20 bases between. Germline V gene data show CDR1 as SQVTM and CDR2 as ANQGSEA. The CDR3 runs to 15 residues. CDR3 DNA sequence: TGCAGCGCCAAACTCAACAGGGCCGAGCAAGAGACCCAGTACTTC. This sequence encodes CSAKLNRAEQETQYF.

This clonotype came up many times. The V and J genes are TRBV6-1 and TRBJ2-2; 8 nucleotides match TRBD2. There are 13 residues in the CDR3. J was trimmed by 5 bases and V by 4 bases; bases with no gene match: 0. The germline CDR1 and CDR2 sequences are MNHNS and SASEGT. CDR3 sequence: CASSAGGTGELFF. The CDR3 DNA is TGTGCCAGCAGTGCGGGAGGGACCGGGGAGCTGTTTTTT.

This clonotype was seen repeatedly, ten times or more. The chain uses TRBV10-3 and TRBJ2-1; 9 bases agree with TRBD2. The CDR3 totals 16 residues. The trim removed 5 bases at V and 2 bases at J, leaving 7 bases unmatched. Germline CDR1 and CDR2: ENHRY and SYGVKD. CDR3 DNA sequence: TGTGCCATCAGTCTTAGCGGGAGACCGCCCTACAATGAGCAGTTCTTC. Its protein is CAISLSGRPPYNEQFF.

This clonotype was observed at least ten times. The chain couples TRBV3-1 to TRBJ2-1, with D perhaps matching TRBD2 (5 bases). V was clipped by 6 bases and J by 1 base, with 13 bases between them. Germline V gene data show CDR1 as LGHDT and CDR2 as YNNKEL (reference sequence). The CDR3 consists of 15 residues. CDR3 protein: CASRLDRGSYNEQFF. The CDR3, as DNA: TGTGCCAGCAGACTTGACCGGGGATCCTACAATGAGCAGTTCTTC.

This clonotype has a count of ten or more. A read error may account for a junction end that differs from germline. J is TRBJ1-5 and V is TRBV7-2; perhaps TRBD1 as D (5 bases). The CDR3 consists of 13 residues. Per the germline V gene, CDR1 is SGHTA and CDR2 is FQGNSA. Here the CDR3 reads CASNLGGASPQHF. In DNA, the CDR3 is TGTGCCAGCAACTTAGGCGGGGCCTCGCCCCAGCATTTT. The entire variable domain, with the rest obtained from reference TRBV7-2 and TRBJ1-5, is as follows: GAGVSQSPSNKVTEKGKDVELRCDPISGHTALYWYRQSLGQGLEFLIYFQGNSAPDKSGLPSDRFSAERTGGSVSTLTIQRTQQEDSAVYLCASNLGGASPQHFGDGTRLSIL.

This clonotype was detected ten times or more. This chain uses TRBV3-1 with TRBJ1-1; 7 bases map to TRBD1. CDR3 length: 14 amino acids. V shed 2 bases, J shed 11 bases, and the junction held 11 bases outside the gene matches. Germline V gene data show CDR1 as LGHDT and CDR2 as YNNKEL (reference sequence). Here the CDR3 DNA reads TGTGCCAGCAGCCAAAAGAACAGGGGTGGTGGGGCTTTCTTT. It encodes CASSQKNRGGGAFF.

This clonotype was observed many times. This rearrangement joins TRBV7-9 to TRBJ2-4; 11 bases align to TRBD2. J lost 1 base, V lost 5 bases, and 16 bases had no gene match. CDR1 SEHNR and CDR2 FQNEAQ come from the germline V gene (reference sequence). The CDR3 contains 20 residues. The CDR3 DNA reads as TGTGCCAGCAGCCTCCACTTAGTACTAGCGGGAGAATCCGCCAAAAACATTCAGTACTTC. Protein: CASSLHLVLAGESAKNIQYF.

A note on this clonotype: A junction end diverges from the germline sequence, so it may reflect a read error. The chain carries TRBV6-2 or TRBV6-3 and TRBJ2-7; D is undetermined. Germline V gives CDR1 MNHEY, CDR2 SVGEGT. CDR3 length: 14 amino acids. The CDR3 is CASSLGLLSCEQYF. For the CDR3, the DNA is TGTGCCAGCAGTCTAGGCCTGTTATCCTGCGAGCAGTACTTC.

This clonotype occurred a few times. This chain joins TRBV6-1 and TRBJ2-6, with 8 nucleotides matching TRBD1. The CDR3 length is 20 residues. The V gene's germline CDR1 is MNHNS and CDR2 SASEGT. The J segment lost 3 bases and the V segment lost 5 bases, leaving 18 bases of the junction unmatched. The CDR3 DNA sequence: TGTGCCAGCAGTTCCCTTAGAATGACAGGGGAAACAGTTGGGGCCAACGTCCTGACTTTC. Protein product: CASSSLRMTGETVGANVLTF.

The V gene is TRBV20-1, the J gene TRBJ2-1; 9 bases line up with TRBD1. The CDR3 is 15 amino acids. Per the germline V gene, CDR1 is DFQATT and CDR2 is SNEGSKA (reference sequence). Losses at the gene ends were 2 bases for V and 10 bases for J; bases not matched to a gene: 12. Written as DNA, the CDR3 is TGCAGTGCTAGACCCCCCGGGACAGGGCCCTCCGAGCAGTTCTTC. Protein: CSARPPGTGPSEQFF.

This clonotype was counted ten times or more. V is TRBV28 and J is TRBJ1-4, with a weak D call TRBD1 (5 bases). CDR1 is MDHEN and CDR2 is SYDVKM in the germline V gene. There are 15 residues in the CDR3. Trimming removed 6 bases from V and 8 bases from J, with 19 bases in between. The CDR3 sequence: CASRGTDTKGEKLFF. DNA of the CDR3: TGTGCCAGCAGGGGAACGGACACCAAAGGGGAAAAACTGTTTTTT.

This clonotype was recorded many times. J is TRBJ2-7 and V is TRBV4-2, with 10 bases identical to TRBD2. The J segment lost 0 bases and the V segment lost 0 bases, leaving 2 bases of the junction unmatched. This CDR3 is built from 16 residues. Germline V gene data show CDR1 as LGHNA and CDR2 as YNFKEQ. The CDR3 DNA sequence: TGTGCCAGCAGCCAAGAATCTAGCGGGAGCTCCTACGAGCAGTACTTC. The encoded protein is CASSQESSGSSYEQYF.

At least ten counts were recorded for this clonotype. The chain couples TRBV29-1 to TRBJ2-3, with D possibly being TRBD1 (5 bases). V was shortened by 4 bases and J by 2 bases, with 13 bases between the two germline ends. Germline lookup yields CDR1 SQVTM and CDR2 ANQGSEA. The CDR3 length is 14 residues. The CDR3 DNA follows: TGCAGCGTTGGTGGACAAGGACACACAGATACGCAGTATTTT. The encoded protein is CSVGGQGHTDTQYF.

This clonotype was detected ten times or more. CDR3 loop: CASSAGQGAYQPQHF. The CDR3 region has the DNA TGTGCCAGCAGTGCCGGACAGGGGGCATATCAGCCCCAGCATTTT. The J gene is TRBJ1-5, the V gene TRBV2; 11 bases align to TRBD1. V lost 4 bases, J lost 5 bases, and 4 bases stayed unmatched. From germline, CDR1 is SNHLY and CDR2 FYNNEI. The CDR3 totals 15 residues.

This clonotype was seen at least ten times. The V gene is TRBV28, the J gene TRBJ2-1; 9 bases agree with TRBD2. CDR1 is MDHEN, CDR2 SYDVKM, per germline. CDR3 length: 15 amino acids. The V and J ends lost 6 bases and 8 bases, in that order; junction bases with no gene match: 11. The CDR3 DNA reads TGTGCCAGCAGCAAGACTAGCGGAGAGCCCGATGAGCAGTTCTTC. Amino acids: CASSKTSGEPDEQFF.

This chain joins TRBV19 and TRBJ2-3; tentatively, D is TRBD1 (6 bases). Trimming took off 3 bases at V and 5 bases at J, with 12 bases between the two ends. The CDR3 runs 14 residues. Germline V gives CDR1 LNHDA, CDR2 SQIVND (reference sequence). Written as DNA, the CDR3 is TGTGCCAGTAGTATTGGATCAGGGGAAGATACGCAGTATTTT. It encodes CASSIGSGEDTQYF. The full variable domain, completed using reference TRBV19 and TRBJ2-3, is DGGITQSPKYLFRKEGQNVTLSCEQNLNHDAMYWYRQDPGQGLRLIYYSQIVNDFQKGDIAEGYSVSREKKESFPLTVTSAQKNPTAFYLCASSIGSGEDTQYFGPGTRLTVL.

This clonotype was observed a few times. The DNA of the CDR3 is TGTGCCAGCAGCTTCGGACAGGGTTACGGAAAACTGTTTTTT. Its protein is CASSFGQGYGKLFF. The chain couples TRBV5-6 to TRBJ1-4; 8 bases fit TRBD1. CDR1 is SGHDT, CDR2 YYEEEE, per germline. J gave up 10 bases and V 2 bases, and 7 bases lay outside the gene matches. This CDR3 is 14 amino acids long.

V usage is TRBV10-3 and J usage is TRBJ1-4, with unresolved D. The V end lost 0 bases, the J end lost 4 bases, and 0 bases lay between the germline ends. Germline CDR1 reads ENHRY; CDR2 reads SYGVKD. The CDR3 spans 12 residues. The CDR3 DNA reads TGTGCCATCAGTGAGTCTAATGAAAAACTGTTTTTT. It is translated as CAISESNEKLFF.

In this sample, this clonotype turned up many times. This chain links TRBV12-3 or TRBV12-4 with TRBJ2-5; 7 bases are a match to TRBD1. J gave up 4 bases and V 0 bases, and 5 bases lay outside the gene matches. This CDR3 has 15 residues. The CDR3 loop reads CASSLARGQGETQYF. In DNA, the CDR3 is TGTGCCAGCAGTTTAGCGAGGGGGCAGGGAGAGACCCAGTACTTC.

CDR3 sequence: CASSSNRGGGATNEKLFF. The DNA of the CDR3 is TGTGCCAGTAGTTCCAACAGGGGCGGGGGTGCAACTAATGAAAAACTGTTTTTT. The rearrangement links TRBV19 to TRBJ1-4; 7 nucleotides line up with TRBD1. The CDR3 consists of 18 residues. V lost 5 bases to trimming and J lost 0 bases; unmatched junction nucleotides: 12. CDR1 LNHDA and CDR2 SQIVND come from the germline V gene (reference sequence).